By frequency in the sample, the clone carrying this T cell receptor beta chain is medium-sized. The antigen remains unidentified. The entry originates in a study of cytomegalovirus exposure and HLA in healthy donors. Study results and caveats: The classifier reportedly diagnosed cytomegalovirus status with high specificity and sensitivity. Most TCR sequences were rare, but some public TCRs occurred in many donors. The tendency of first-cohort TCR clusters to co-occur in the roughly 120 validation repertoires was identified by a subsequent analysis. A few of the chains that were CMV-associated were confirmed in vitro to be specific for CMV antigens.

The assay was immunoSEQ multiplex PCR, and TCRdb's table has in-frame clones only and misses some. Of roughly 120,000 clones in the sample, approximately 91% were seen once. This CDR3 has 19 amino acids. Germline lookup yields CDR1 MGHRA and CDR2 YSYEKL. Trimming pared 0 bases from V and 4 bases from J, leaving 25 bases between. Sequencing was carried out using PBMCs. This sequence originates from a man between 18 and 35 years old in good health and CMV-seropositive. This sequence joins TRBV4-1 and TRBJ2-7; D may be TRBD2 (5 bases). The CDR3 sequence: CASSQDRWRADDGIYEQYF. The CDR3 DNA follows: TGCGCCAGCAGCCAAGACCGGTGGCGGGCCGACGACGGAATATACGAGCAGTACTTC.